The 10 T cell receptor beta chains below come from one sample, sequenced in a study of post-analysis software for immune sequencing data. The study, taken as a whole, reports: A few TRBV segments, TRBV5-6, TRBV5-1 and TRBV20-1 among them, were found more frequent in patients than controls.

Built from TCR beta cDNA, the libraries had unique molecular identifiers in them. TCRdb reprocessed the PCR reads with MiXCR, giving one entry per CDR3 protein. The data show approximately 730,000 distinct CDR3 sequences, 25% to 30% seen once. Their antigen targets remain unknown. The material sequenced was blood. The origin of the receptors is a girl aged 5-17 years with multiple sclerosis.

The chain uses TRBV5-8 and TRBJ2-6; 8 bases agree with TRBD1. The CDR3 is 20 residues long. Germline V CDR1 and CDR2: SGHTS, YDEGEE. V was pared by 0 bases and J by 2 bases, with 13 bases of the junction left unmatched. CDR3 loop: CASSLVYGFGRGPGANVLTF. CDR3 in DNA: TGTGCCAGCAGCTTGGTATATGGGTTCGGCAGGGGGCCTGGGGCCAACGTCCTGACTTTC.

The genes are TRBV2 and TRBJ2-1; unclear D gene. The length of the CDR3 is 13 residues. From germline, CDR1 is SNHLY and CDR2 FYNNEI. The V and J ends lost 5 bases and 5 bases respectively, with 10 bases between them. In DNA, the CDR3 is TGTGCCAGCAGTACCGCCCAGAACAATGAGCAGTTCTTC. As protein: CASSTAQNNEQFF.

This clonotype turned up a few times. This chain links TRBV25-1 with TRBJ2-3; TRBD1 matches at 8 bases. Germline CDR1 is MGHDK and CDR2 is SYGVNS. This CDR3 spans 14 amino acids. Unmatched junction bases numbered 9, after V lost 9 bases and J lost 4 bases. DNA for the CDR3: TGTGCCAGTACGACAGGGGCCCGGGCAGATACGCAGTATTTT. Its protein product is CASTTGARADTQYF.

V usage is TRBV28 and J usage is TRBJ2-1; 13 bases line up with TRBD2. J was trimmed by 10 bases and V by 6 bases; bases with no gene match: 6. Germline V gene data show CDR1 as MDHEN and CDR2 as SYDVKM. This CDR3 comprises 14 residues. The CDR3 reads CASSQLAGGYEQFF. The CDR3 DNA reads as TGTGCCAGCAGCCAACTAGCGGGAGGGTACGAGCAGTTCTTC.

This clonotype was seen a single time. A much larger clone differs from this one at a single base, so this may be a read error. This CDR3 reads CATRGLAGEETQYF. CDR3 in DNA: TGTGCCACCCGGGGACTAGCGGGGGAAGAGACCCAGTACTTC. This chain connects TRBV6-1 to TRBJ2-5; 14 bases map to TRBD2. Germline V gene sequence: CDR1 MNHNS, CDR2 SASEGT. This CDR3 is 14 amino acids long. With 10 bases clipped from V and 3 bases from J, the junction kept 4 bases outside the gene matches.

This clonotype has more than one count but fewer than ten. The J gene is TRBJ2-3, the V gene TRBV5-1, with TRBD2 identical over 8 bases. V lost 5 bases and J lost 2; bases outside the gene matches: 10. CDR3 size: 16 residues. CDR1 is SGHRS, CDR2 YFSETQ, per germline. The CDR3: CASSFRSGGPTDTQYF. The CDR3 DNA reads TGCGCCAGCAGTTTTCGAAGCGGGGGACCCACAGATACGCAGTATTTT.

This clonotype turned up a few times. J is TRBJ1-2 and V is TRBV5-5; D is uncertain. The germline V and J ends were trimmed by 0 bases and 8 bases, with 14 bases remaining between them. The CDR3 extends over 14 amino acids. Germline CDR1 is SGHKS and CDR2 is YYEKEE (reference sequence). The CDR3 DNA follows: TGTGCCAGCAGCTTGGACGGCCCCTCGGGGGGCTACACCTTC. As protein: CASSLDGPSGGYTF. The whole variable domain, filled in from reference TRBV5-5 and TRBJ1-2, reads DAGVTQSPTHLIKTRGQQVTLRCSPISGHKSVSWYQQVLGQGPQFIFQYYEKEERGRGNFPDRFSARQFPNYSSELNVNALLLGDSALYLCASSLDGPSGGYTFGSGTRLTVV.

CDR3 residues: CSVQGQFDTGELFF. CDR3 DNA: TGCAGCGTTCAGGGGCAGTTCGACACCGGGGAGCTGTTTTTT. The rearrangement uses TRBV29-1 and TRBJ2-2, with D perhaps TRBD1 (6 bases). The germline V gene has CDR1 SQVTM and CDR2 ANQGSEA. This CDR3 is 14 amino acids long. Trimming removed 5 bases from V and 3 bases from J, with 13 bases in between.

This chain links TRBV20-1 with TRBJ2-3, with D maybe TRBD2 (5 bases). Germline V gives CDR1 DFQATT, CDR2 SNEGSKA (reference sequence). The CDR3 totals 17 residues. The V end was cut by 3 bases, the J end by 1 base, with 20 bases between. The CDR3 spells CSASFRPGMAGTDTQYF. CDR3 in DNA: TGCAGTGCTAGCTTCCGGCCGGGGATGGCCGGCACAGATACGCAGTATTTT.

The table lists this clonotype with a few counts. The chain employs TRBV7-9 and TRBJ1-1; D ambiguous. The CDR3 sequence is 15 residues long. CDR1 and CDR2 (germline): SEHNR, FQNEAQ (reference sequence). V dropped 9 bases and J dropped 7 bases, with 24 bases sitting between them. The CDR3 nucleotides read TGTGCCAGTACTATACTAAAGGGCCCCAGCGATGAAGCTTTCTTT. It is translated as CASTILKGPSDEAFF.